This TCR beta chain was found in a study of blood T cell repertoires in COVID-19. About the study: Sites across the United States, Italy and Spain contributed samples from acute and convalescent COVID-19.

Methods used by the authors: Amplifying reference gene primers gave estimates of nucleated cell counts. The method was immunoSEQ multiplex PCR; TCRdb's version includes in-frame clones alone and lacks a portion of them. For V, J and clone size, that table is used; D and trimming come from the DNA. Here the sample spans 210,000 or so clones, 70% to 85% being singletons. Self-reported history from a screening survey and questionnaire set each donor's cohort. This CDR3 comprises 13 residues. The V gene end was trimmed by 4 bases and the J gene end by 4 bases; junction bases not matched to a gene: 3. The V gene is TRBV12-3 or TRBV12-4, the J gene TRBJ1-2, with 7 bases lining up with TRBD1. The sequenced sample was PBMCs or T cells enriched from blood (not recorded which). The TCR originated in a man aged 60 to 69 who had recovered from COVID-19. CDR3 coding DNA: TGTGCCAGCAGTTCCGGGACAGCCTATGGCTACACCTTC. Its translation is CASSSGTAYGYTF.